This TCR beta chain emerged from a study of PD-L1 blockade in urothelial cancer. Turning to the study itself: About 90% of the 29 patients were males with bladder-origin urothelial cancer.

Findings and limits, study-wide: Below-median TCR clonality that was measured in pretreatment blood predicted better survival.

The protocol was immunoSEQ multiplex PCR, while the TCRdb copy is restricted to in-frame clones and leaves out a portion. Here the sample spans some 77,000 clones, 87% being singletons. Comments on this clone: Its antigen remains unknown.

Sample numbers ranged from 1 to 8 per patient, encompassing pretreatment and on-treatment collections. The germline V gene encodes CDR1 SGHNT and CDR2 YENEEA. Trimming took 0 bases from V and 3 from J, leaving 9 bases between them. The CDR3 is 15 amino acids. The sample in question was PBMCs, obtained around atezolizumab (anti-PD-L1) treatment. This sequence originates from a woman in her sixties or seventies with urothelial cancer. V usage is TRBV11-3 and J usage is TRBJ2-1; D is undetermined. CDR3 protein: CASSLDSRYYNEQFF. The CDR3 bases are TGTGCCAGCAGCTTAGATTCGCGCTACTACAATGAGCAGTTCTTC.